One and the same sample provided the 26 T cell receptor beta chains below, sequenced in a study of T cells in Graves' hyperthyroidism and ophthalmopathy. Template material for amplifying TCR beta CDR3 regions consisted of RNA transcripts. First-round RT-PCR targeting the TCR CDR3 was performed with the HTBI primer set. Via MiXCR, TCRdb re-called the multiplex PCR reads, giving one row per CDR3 protein. In the table there are about half a million distinct CDR3 sequences, more than 20% of which are singletons. Source material: blood. These receptors came from a man aged 18-30 years with Graves' hyperthyroidism.

The rearrangement uses TRBV7-2 and TRBJ2-2; D is unclear. V was pared by 4 bases and J by 6 bases, with 9 bases between. The CDR3 is made up of 13 amino acids. Germline V gives CDR1 SGHTA, CDR2 FQGNSA. The CDR3 DNA sequence: TGTGCCAGCAGCTACCGGGTGGCCGGGGAGCTGTTTTTT. The encoded protein is CASSYRVAGELFF.

This clonotype was counted ten times or more. V gene TRBV20-1 combines with J gene TRBJ1-2; TRBD1 is a possible D gene (6 bases). There are 17 residues in the CDR3. In germline, CDR1 is DFQATT, CDR2 SNEGSKA (reference sequence). V was clipped by 3 bases and J by 4 bases, with 24 bases between them. CDR3 loop: CSASEGEAGDPFYGYTF. DNA for the CDR3: TGCAGTGCTAGTGAAGGGGAAGCAGGGGACCCTTTCTATGGCTACACCTTC.

This rearrangement joins TRBV12-3 or TRBV12-4 to TRBJ1-1; D remains unclear. The CDR3 spans 19 residues. Trimming took 1 base from V and 6 from J, leaving 27 bases between them. This chain's CDR3 is CASSLVDPYSQRAWAEAFF. DNA of the CDR3: TGTGCCAGCAGTTTAGTCGACCCCTACTCACAGAGGGCGTGGGCTGAAGCTTTCTTT.

Remarks on this clonotype: The CDR3 does not close with the conserved phenylalanine or tryptophan, likely indicating a read error. No DNA is shown, since the ends of the CDR3 on it are uncertain; the CDR3 is the one TCRdb lists. This chain links TRBV2 with TRBJ1-2; the table's TRBD1 call for D was not verified on the DNA. The CDR3 adds up to 15 amino acids, both ends counted. Looked up from germline, CDR1 is SNHLY and CDR2 is FYNNEI. The CDR3 loop reads CASSETEGTVYGYTV.

This clonotype was picked up many times. V usage is TRBV19 and J usage is TRBJ1-1; weak D call: TRBD1 (5 bases). Germline CDR1 and CDR2: LNHDA and SQIVND (reference sequence). There are 13 residues in the CDR3. V lost 7 bases and J 0 bases, leaving 9 bases between the germline ends. The CDR3 sequence: CASKEGLNTEAFF. In DNA, the CDR3 is TGTGCCAGTAAGGAGGGGCTGAACACTGAAGCTTTCTTT.

The table lists this clonotype with many counts. The DNA of the CDR3 is TGTGCCAGTGGTGGAGGGTGGAACACTGAAGCTTTCTTT. Translated: CASGGGWNTEAFF. The genes are TRBV19 and TRBJ1-1; no firm D call. Germline V lookup: CDR1 LNHDA, CDR2 SQIVND (reference sequence). V lost 8 bases, J lost 1 base, and 11 bases lay in between. The CDR3 loop spans 13 amino acids.

For this clonotype: This could be a read error, since a much larger clone is one nucleotide away. V usage is TRBV5-4 and J usage is TRBJ2-5; 8 positions match TRBD2. This CDR3 is 15 amino acids long. Trimming took 10 bases from V and 3 from J; bases not matched to a gene: 14. The germline CDR1 and CDR2 sequences are SGHNT and YYREEE (reference sequence). The DNA of the CDR3 is TGTGCCTTCGGGGGAACGGGGGGGACCAAAGAGACCCAGTACTTC. It yields the protein CAFGGTGGTKETQYF.

About this clonotype: A much bigger clone sits one base away, suggesting this may be a read error. Since the CDR3 does not end with the conserved phenylalanine or tryptophan, this likely comes from a read error. This chain connects TRBV12-3 or TRBV12-4 to TRBJ2-7; possible D gene TRBD2, 5 bases. This CDR3 is built from 15 residues. The CDR3 loop is CASGLFGVRAYEQYS. The CDR3 DNA reads as TGTGCCAGCGGTTTATTCGGGGTTAGGGCCTACGAGCAGTACTCC.

This clonotype was detected many times. The chain is built from TRBV30 and TRBJ2-7; TRBD1 might be the D (6 bases). CDR3 size: 14 residues. With 2 bases removed from V and 0 bases from J, the gap between germline ends came to 11 bases. The germline V gene encodes CDR1 GTSNPN and CDR2 SVGIG (reference sequence). The CDR3 is CAWSPRQVSYEQYF. The CDR3 nucleotides read TGTGCCTGGAGTCCCCGACAGGTCTCCTACGAGCAGTACTTC.

In its sample, this clonotype was seen many times. J is TRBJ1-3 and V is TRBV12-3 or TRBV12-4, with no clear D. The CDR3 length is 12 residues. V was cut by 7 bases and J by 0 bases, with 4 bases left in between. The CDR3 here is CASMSSGNTIYF. The CDR3 region has the DNA TGTGCCAGCATGTCCTCTGGAAACACCATATATTTT.

The V call is TRBV4-1, the J call TRBJ1-5; D unclear. Trimming cost V 2 bases and J 4 bases, with 12 bases left between them. This CDR3 spans 15 amino acids. The germline gives CDR1 MGHRA, CDR2 YSYEKL. The CDR3 spells CASSQREERNQPQHF. The CDR3 bases are TGCGCCAGCAGCCAACGGGAAGAGAGGAATCAGCCCCAGCATTTT.

The table lists this clonotype with many counts. The chain carries TRBV29-1 and TRBJ2-7; the match to TRBD1 covers 7 bases. The CDR3 runs to 12 residues. V lost 4 bases, J lost 0 bases, and 0 bases stayed unmatched. In germline, CDR1 is SQVTM, CDR2 ANQGSEA. The CDR3 is CSVGDSSYEQYF. The CDR3, as DNA: TGCAGCGTTGGGGACAGCTCCTACGAGCAGTACTTC.

This chain uses TRBV28 with TRBJ1-1; no reliable D call. Germline lookup yields CDR1 MDHEN and CDR2 SYDVKM. V lost 3 bases to trimming and J lost 11 bases, with 10 bases between them. This CDR3 region has 11 residues. The CDR3 sequence: CASSLLGYAFF. CDR3 DNA: TGTGCCAGCAGTTTGCTTGGGTATGCTTTCTTT. Variable domain in full (rest from reference TRBV28 and TRBJ1-1): DVKVTQSSRYLVKRTGEKVFLECVQDMDHENMFWYRQDPGLGLRLIYFSYDVKMKEKGDIPEGYSVSREKKERFSLILESASTNQTSMYLCASSLLGYAFFGQGTRLTVV.

This clonotype was recorded at least ten times. V and J are TRBV11-3 and TRBJ2-7; D not resolved. CDR1 SGHNT and CDR2 YENEEA come from the germline V gene. The CDR3 spans 11 residues. Trimming cost V 4 bases and J 5 bases, with 6 bases left between them. CDR3 sequence (DNA): TGTGCCAGCAGCTGGTTGGACGAGCAGTACTTC. It codes for CASSWLDEQYF.

The chain has TRBV11-2 and TRBJ2-7; TRBD1 agrees at 12 bases. CDR3 length: 19 amino acids. CDR1 and CDR2 (germline): SGHAT, FQNNGV. Trimming took 5 bases from V and 3 from J; bases not matched to a gene: 17. The CDR3 sequence is CASSPPGQGASRGFYEQYF. CDR3 DNA: TGTGCCAGCAGCCCCCCGGGACAGGGGGCATCAAGGGGATTCTACGAGCAGTACTTC.

The CDR3 protein is CATSELGQGFSPLHF. CDR3 nucleotide sequence: TGTGCCACTTCAGAACTCGGACAGGGTTTTTCACCCCTCCACTTT. The chain combines TRBV19 with TRBJ1-6; 8 bases line up with TRBD1. V lost 10 bases to trimming and J lost 9 bases; unmatched junction nucleotides: 14. In germline, CDR1 is LNHDA, CDR2 SQIVND (reference sequence). This CDR3 is built from 15 residues.

This clonotype came up many times. V usage is TRBV29-1 and J usage is TRBJ1-2; 10 bases are a match to TRBD1. This CDR3 has 14 residues. The V and J ends lost 6 bases and 2 bases, in that order; junction bases with no gene match: 6. In germline, CDR1 is SQVTM, CDR2 ANQGSEA. Here the CDR3 reads CSVATGQGNYGYTF. The CDR3 nucleotides are TGCAGCGTAGCAACGGGACAGGGGAACTATGGCTACACCTTC. The entire variable domain, with the rest obtained from reference TRBV29-1 and TRBJ1-2, is as follows: SAVISQKPSRDICQRGTSLTIQCQVDSQVTMMFWYRQQPGQSLTLIATANQGSEATYESGFVIDKFPISRPNLTFSTLTVSNMSPEDSSIYLCSVATGQGNYGYTFGSGTRLTVV.

The gene calls are TRBV5-6 and TRBJ2-7, with D perhaps TRBD2 (6 bases). Trimming stripped 4 bases from V and 3 bases from J, with 11 bases between. CDR3 size: 13 residues. The germline gives CDR1 SGHDT, CDR2 YYEEEE. The CDR3 here is CASSAGMYYEQYF. CDR3 bases: TGTGCCAGCAGCGCGGGGATGTACTACGAGCAGTACTTC. Full variable domain (missing parts from reference TRBV5-6 and TRBJ2-7): DAGVTQSPTHLIKTRGQQVTLRCSPKSGHDTVSWYQQALGQGPQFIFQYYEEEERQRGNFPDRFSGHQFPNYSSELNVNALLLGDSALYLCASSAGMYYEQYFGPGTRLTVT.

This clonotype was seen ten or more times. The gene calls are TRBV7-2 and TRBJ2-4, with 9 bases fitting TRBD2. Germline V gene sequence: CDR1 SGHTA, CDR2 FQGNSA. This CDR3 is 16 amino acids long. V shed 4 bases and J 8 bases; nucleotides not matched to a gene: 12. The CDR3 is CASSSRIQRGEHIQYF. CDR3 DNA: TGTGCCAGCAGCTCGCGCATCCAGCGGGGGGAACACATTCAGTACTTC. Full variable domain (outside the CDR3, taken from reference TRBV7-2 and TRBJ2-4): GAGVSQSPSNKVTEKGKDVELRCDPISGHTALYWYRQSLGQGLEFLIYFQGNSAPDKSGLPSDRFSAERTGGSVSTLTIQRTQQEDSAVYLCASSSRIQRGEHIQYFGAGTRLSVL.

This clonotype was seen at least ten times. The chain joins TRBV6-5 to TRBJ2-5; D call uncertain. Deletions cut 6 bases from V and 4 bases from J, with 15 bases between. CDR3 length: 14 residues. Per germline, CDR1 MNHEY and CDR2 SVGAGI. The CDR3 region has the DNA TGTGCCAGCAGCCTAAAGAGGTTTACAGAGACCCAGTACTTC. This translates into CASSLKRFTETQYF.

This clonotype was recorded many times. The chain has TRBV29-1 and TRBJ2-7, with 9 bases lining up with TRBD1. CDR3 length equals 12 residues. CDR1 is SQVTM, CDR2 ANQGSEA, per germline. After removal of 7 bases from V and 2 bases from J, the junction contained 3 bases not matched to a gene. The CDR3 loop reads CSAHRGPYEQYF. The DNA of the CDR3 is TGCAGCGCCCACAGGGGGCCCTACGAGCAGTACTTC.

Ten or more counts support this clonotype. V is TRBV18 and J is TRBJ1-2; a weak D match, TRBD1 (5 bases). The CDR3 is 14 amino acids. CDR1 and CDR2 (germline): KGHSH, LQKENI. The V gene lost 2 bases and the J gene lost 8 bases, with 15 bases spanning the gap. CDR3 residues: CASSPGTGERGYTF. CDR3 DNA sequence: TGTGCCAGCTCACCAGGGACGGGGGAGAGAGGCTACACCTTC.

This clonotype appeared many times. The chain is built from TRBV12-3 or TRBV12-4 and TRBJ1-5; unclear D gene. The CDR3 extends over 14 amino acids. V was clipped by 6 bases and J by 7 bases, with 16 bases between them. CDR3 region: CASSAWTGGQPQHF. CDR3 DNA sequence: TGTGCCAGCAGCGCTTGGACCGGTGGGCAGCCCCAGCATTTT.

This clonotype was observed many times. The chain has TRBV11-2 and TRBJ2-7; no reliable D call. V lost 7 bases and J 1 base, leaving 11 bases between the germline ends. Germline-derived CDR1 and CDR2 are SGHAT and FQNNGV. The CDR3 consists of 13 residues. CDR3 region: CASTPPGSYEQYF. The CDR3 DNA reads as TGTGCCAGCACACCTCCTGGGTCCTACGAGCAGTACTTC.

The CDR3 nucleotides read TGTGCCAGTAGTATGAGGGTCGGCAGGAGCAATCAGCCCCAGCATTTT. Translation: CASSMRVGRSNQPQHF. The gene calls are TRBV19 and TRBJ1-5; D not resolved. The CDR3 loop spans 16 amino acids. The V gene's germline CDR1 is LNHDA and CDR2 SQIVND (reference sequence). Trimming shortened V by 3 bases and J by 1 base, and 13 bases separated the two germline ends. The full variable domain, rest sourced from reference TRBV19 and TRBJ1-5, is DGGITQSPKYLFRKEGQNVTLSCEQNLNHDAMYWYRQDPGQGLRLIYYSQIVNDFQKGDIAEGYSVSREKKESFPLTVTSAQKNPTAFYLCASSMRVGRSNQPQHFGDGTRLSIL.

The CDR3 spells CASSSRGRGMDEQYF. The CDR3 coding sequence is TGTGCCAGCAGTTCCAGAGGCAGGGGGATGGACGAGCAGTACTTC. The genes are TRBV6-2 or TRBV6-3 and TRBJ2-7; 7 positions match TRBD1. This CDR3 region has 15 residues. The ends lost 4 bases at V and 5 bases at J; junction bases unmatched: 11. CDR1 and CDR2 from the germline V gene are MNHEY and SVGEGT.